The present TCR beta chain was sequenced within a study of cytomegalovirus exposure and HLA in healthy donors. The PCR had 60 Vbeta and 13 Jbeta primers. Only in-frame clones appear in the TCRdb table, and some are missing; sequencing was by immunoSEQ multiplex PCR. In the table there are about 35,000 clones, around nine tenths of which are singletons. Trimming took off 5 bases at V and 6 bases at J, with 14 bases between the two ends. This CDR3 region has 13 residues. CDR1 and CDR2 (germline): MNHEY, SVGAGI. V usage is TRBV6-5 and J usage is TRBJ2-7; D possibly corresponds to TRBD1 (6 bases). This TCR derives from a woman younger than 35 in good health and CMV-seronegative. Sequenced sample: PBMCs. CDR3 DNA sequence: TGTGCCAGCAGTGAGACAGGAGTTGCCGAGCAGTACTTC. Amino acid sequence: CASSETGVAEQYF.